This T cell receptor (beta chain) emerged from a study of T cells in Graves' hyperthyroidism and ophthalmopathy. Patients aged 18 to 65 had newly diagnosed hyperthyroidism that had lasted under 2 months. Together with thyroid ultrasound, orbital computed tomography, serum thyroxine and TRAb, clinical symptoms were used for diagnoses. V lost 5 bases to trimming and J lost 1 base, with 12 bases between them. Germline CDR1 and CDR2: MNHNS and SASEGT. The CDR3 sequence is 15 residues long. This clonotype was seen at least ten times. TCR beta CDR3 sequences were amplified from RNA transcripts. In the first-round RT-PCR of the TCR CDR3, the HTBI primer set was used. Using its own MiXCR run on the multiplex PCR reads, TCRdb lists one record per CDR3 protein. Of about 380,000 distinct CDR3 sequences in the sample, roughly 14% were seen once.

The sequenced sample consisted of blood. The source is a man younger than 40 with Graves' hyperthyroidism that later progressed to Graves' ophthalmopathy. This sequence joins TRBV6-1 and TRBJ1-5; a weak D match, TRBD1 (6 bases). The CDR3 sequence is CASSYLTGSNQPQHF. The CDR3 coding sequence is TGTGCCAGCAGTTATCTAACAGGGAGCAATCAGCCCCAGCATTTT.